This TCR beta chain emerged from a study of T cell repertoires in cytomegalovirus infection. This clonotype was detected a few times. TCRdb processed the reads anew with MiXCR; each CDR3 protein has one entry. The sample contains over 150,000 distinct CDR3 sequences, about a sixth of which appear only once. The CDR3 has 15 residues. Trimming took 2 bases from V and 9 from J, leaving 16 bases between them. This chain joins TRBV12-3 or TRBV12-4 and TRBJ2-2, with D maybe TRBD1 (5 bases). The clonotype originates from a human donor in good health (CMV status not recorded). Some clones in this sample may be carry-over from other donors' samples. Sequences were obtained from CD8+ T cells from PBMCs. CDR3 amino acids: CASSLKGQGKWELFF. For the CDR3, the DNA is TGTGCCAGCAGTTTAAAGGGTCAGGGAAAGTGGGAGCTGTTTTTT.